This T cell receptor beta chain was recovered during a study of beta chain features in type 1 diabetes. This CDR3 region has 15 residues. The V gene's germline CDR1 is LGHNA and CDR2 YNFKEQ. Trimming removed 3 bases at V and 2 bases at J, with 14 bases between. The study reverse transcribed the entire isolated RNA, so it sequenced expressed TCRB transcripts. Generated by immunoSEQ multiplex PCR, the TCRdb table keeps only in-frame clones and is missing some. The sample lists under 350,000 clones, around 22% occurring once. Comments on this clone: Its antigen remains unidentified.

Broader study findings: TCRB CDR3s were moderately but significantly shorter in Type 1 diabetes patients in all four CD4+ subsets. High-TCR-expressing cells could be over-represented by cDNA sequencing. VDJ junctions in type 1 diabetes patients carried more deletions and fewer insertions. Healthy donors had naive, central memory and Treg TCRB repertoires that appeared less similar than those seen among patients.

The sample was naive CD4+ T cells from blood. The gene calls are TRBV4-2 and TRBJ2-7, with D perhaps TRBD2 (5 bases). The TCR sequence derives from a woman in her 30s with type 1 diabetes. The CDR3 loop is CASSQYSAEPYEQYF. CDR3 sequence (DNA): TGTGCCAGCAGCCAGTATTCAGCGGAACCCTACGAGCAGTACTTC.